These 12 T cell receptor beta chains originate from one sample sequenced in a study of somatic mutations in cytotoxic T cells in rheumatoid arthritis. This table comes from immunoSEQ multiplex PCR, and its TCRdb copy is limited to in-frame clones, with some not included. The sample lists tens of thousands of clones; roughly four fifths were seen once. Source material: CD8+ T cells sorted from blood. The receptors shown here come from a man aged 35 to 55 in good health.

J is TRBJ2-7 and V is TRBV6-1; possible D gene TRBD1, 5 bases. This CDR3 has 14 amino acids. Trimming pared 7 bases from V and 4 bases from J, leaving 17 bases between. Germline lookup yields CDR1 MNHNS and CDR2 SASEGT. CDR3 in amino acids: CASTIRDTAYEQYF. CDR3 bases: TGTGCCAGCACCATCAGGGATACTGCTTACGAGCAGTACTTC.

The chain joins TRBV30 to TRBJ2-2; 7 bases fit TRBD2. V lost 0 bases, J lost 3 bases, and 4 bases stayed unmatched. The CDR3 sequence is 15 residues long. Germline V gives CDR1 GTSNPN, CDR2 SVGIG (reference sequence). The CDR3 loop reads CAWSVSGIDTGELFF. The CDR3 nucleotides are TGTGCCTGGAGTGTGAGCGGGATTGACACCGGGGAGCTGTTTTTT.

The chain links TRBV27 to TRBJ2-3; 7 nucleotides align to TRBD2. Germline V gene lookup returns CDR1 MNHEY and CDR2 SMNVEV (reference sequence). V lost 5 bases to trimming and J lost 3 bases; unmatched junction nucleotides: 11. CDR3 length equals 16 residues. The CDR3 bases are TGTGCCAGCAGTCCCCGTCCAGCGGGAACGACAGATACGCAGTATTTT. Translation: CASSPRPAGTTDTQYF.

The chain carries TRBV7-3 and TRBJ2-7; the D gene could be TRBD1 or TRBD2 (7 bases each). Germline V lookup: CDR1 SGHTA, CDR2 FQGTGA. This CDR3 spans 15 amino acids. V gave up 5 bases and J gave up 5 bases, with 19 bases separating them. DNA of the CDR3: TGTGCCAGCAGCCCAGGGGGGGGCCCCTTGGACGAGCAGTACTTC. As protein: CASSPGGGPLDEQYF.

This chain joins TRBV7-9 and TRBJ1-5, with 8 bases matching TRBD1. This CDR3 has 14 residues. V was pared by 6 bases and J by 1 base, with 2 bases of the junction left unmatched. The germline V gene has CDR1 SEHNR and CDR2 FQNEAQ (reference sequence). CDR3 nucleotides: TGTGCCAGCAGACGGACAGGGAGCAATCAGCCCCAGCATTTT. It is translated as CASRRTGSNQPQHF.

The chain combines TRBV7-2 with TRBJ2-2; D gene ambiguous. Looked up from germline, CDR1 is SGHTA and CDR2 is FQGNSA. The CDR3 contains 12 residues. V was shortened by 7 bases and J by 7 bases, with 10 bases between the two germline ends. For the CDR3, the DNA is TGTGCCAGCACCCCCGACAACGGGGAGCTGTTTTTT. Protein sequence: CASTPDNGELFF.

The genes are TRBV11-2 and TRBJ2-7; D is tentatively TRBD1 or TRBD2 (5 bases each). The germline V gene encodes CDR1 SGHAT and CDR2 FQNNGV. There are 13 residues in the CDR3. V lost 1 base, J lost 6 bases, and 10 bases lay in between. The CDR3 loop reads CASSLGGSSEQYF. The CDR3 nucleotides read TGTGCCAGCAGCTTAGGGGGGAGCTCCGAGCAGTACTTC. Full variable domain (outside the CDR3, taken from reference TRBV11-2 and TRBJ2-7): EAGVAQSPRYKIIEKRQSVAFWCNPISGHATLYWYQQILGQGPKLLIQFQNNGVVDDSQLPKDRFSAERLKGVDSTLKIQPAKLEDSAVYLCASSLGGSSEQYFGPGTRLTVT.

This chain uses TRBV29-1 with TRBJ2-4; no clear D. Trimming stripped 4 bases from V and 0 bases from J, with 10 bases between. Germline CDR1 and CDR2: SQVTM and ANQGSEA. The CDR3 runs to 14 residues. CDR3 DNA: TGCAGCGTTGGAGAGAACCTAGCCAAAAACATTCAGTACTTC. Protein sequence: CSVGENLAKNIQYF.

The chain couples TRBV6-1 to TRBJ2-7, with 7 nucleotides matching TRBD1. V lost 0 bases to trimming and J lost 3 bases; unmatched junction nucleotides: 2. Per germline, CDR1 MNHNS and CDR2 SASEGT. This CDR3 region has 14 residues. CDR3 coding DNA: TGTGCCAGCAGTGAAGCTAGGGGGCACTACGAGCAGTACTTC. Protein sequence: CASSEARGHYEQYF.

This clone came up a few times. The gene calls are TRBV19 and TRBJ2-2; no reliable D call. The CDR3 runs to 12 residues. V lost 4 bases and J lost 4, with 4 bases in between. Germline V gene lookup returns CDR1 LNHDA and CDR2 SQIVND (reference sequence). The CDR3 region has the DNA TGTGCCAGTAGTACCCCCACCGGGGAGCTGTTTTTT. Protein sequence: CASSTPTGELFF.

In its sample, this clone was seen once. V and J are TRBV28 and TRBJ1-1; D ambiguous. Trimming stripped 8 bases from V and 4 bases from J, with 11 bases between. Germline lookup yields CDR1 MDHEN and CDR2 SYDVKM. The CDR3 has 12 residues. Here the CDR3 DNA reads TGTGCCAGCCTCGGAGGACCCACTGAAGCTTTCTTT. As protein: CASLGGPTEAFF.

The CDR3 spells CASSNGVATNEKLFF. The CDR3 bases are TGTGCCAGCTCCAACGGGGTTGCAACTAATGAAAAACTGTTTTTT. This chain uses TRBV2 with TRBJ1-4, with no clear D. The CDR3 contains 15 residues. Trimming removed 8 bases at V and 0 bases at J, with 13 bases between. CDR1 and CDR2 (germline): SNHLY, FYNNEI.